Shown below are 10 T cell receptor beta chains from a single sample sequenced in a study of blood T cells in healthy people across ages (dated by TCRdb to between 2015 and 2016). To prepare the library, 5' RACE was applied. For sequencing, an Illumina HiSeq 2500 was employed. The second PCR ran for about 6 to 12 cycles and used a J-beta primer mix along with a sample-barcoded 5' primer. TCRdb trimmed public reads at Q25 via fastp, called clones via MiXCR and kept in-frame beta chains. Under each unique CDR3 protein, matching rows form one entry showing the most common genes and DNA. The sample yields just under 900,000 distinct CDR3 sequences; 29% were counted once. Clones ranked in the top ten supply around 15% of the sample. The source material was blood. The receptors here all came from an elderly woman in good health.

Turning to this clonotype: One end of the junction varies from germline; a read error may be responsible. The chain uses TRBV9 and TRBJ1-6; the D gene is possibly TRBD1 (6 bases). This CDR3 is built from 16 residues. CDR1 and CDR2 (germline): SGDLS, YYNGEE. CDR3 bases: TGTACCAGCAGCGTAGCGGCAGGGGAGTTTAATTCACCCCTCCACTTT. It encodes CTSSVAAGEFNSPLHF.

The V call is TRBV2, the J call TRBJ1-5, with D hard to call. This CDR3 is 13 amino acids long. Germline CDR1 SNHLY, CDR2 FYNNEI. The CDR3 coding sequence is TGTGCGAGTACAGCGACGGGGAAACAGCCCCAGCATTTT. As protein: CASTATGKQPQHF. Full variable domain (rest looked up from reference TRBV2 and TRBJ1-5): EPEVTQTPSHQVTQMGQEVILRCVPISNHLYFYWYRQILGQKVEFLVSFYNNEISEKSEIFDDQFSVERPDGSNFTLKIRSTKLEDSAMYFCASTATGKQPQHFGDGTRLSIL.

This clonotype has a count of ten or more. At one end, the junction sequence differs from germline, possibly due to a read error. The chain joins TRBV6-2 or TRBV6-3 to TRBJ2-1, with TRBD1 identical over 12 bases. CDR3 size: 16 residues. CDR1 and CDR2 from the germline V gene are MNHEY and SVGEGT. The CDR3 sequence: CASSHSGTGGLNEQFF. Written as DNA, the CDR3 is TGTGCCAGCAGTCACTCCGGGACAGGGGGCTTGAATGAGCAGTTCTTC.

This clonotype has just a few counts. The V call is TRBV7-2, the J call TRBJ1-1; D is undetermined. The V end was cut by 4 bases, the J end by 6 bases, with 18 bases between. This CDR3 is 15 amino acids long. Per the germline V gene, CDR1 is SGHTA and CDR2 is FQGNSA. The chain's CDR3 is CASSSRWNTASEAFF. CDR3 sequence (DNA): TGTGCCAGCAGCTCCAGGTGGAACACTGCCTCTGAAGCTTTCTTT.

The V gene is TRBV27, the J gene TRBJ2-1, with a tentative D call TRBD1 (6 bases). Germline V gene lookup returns CDR1 MNHEY and CDR2 SMNVEV (reference sequence). Trimming left V 6 bases short and J 6 bases short, with 15 bases between. The CDR3 runs to 14 residues. The CDR3 DNA sequence: TGTGCCAGCAGGCCACCCCGCAGGGGCAATGAGCAGTTCTTC. It specifies CASRPPRRGNEQFF.

This sequence joins TRBV6-2 or TRBV6-3 and TRBJ1-2; no firm D call. Germline V gene lookup returns CDR1 MNHEY and CDR2 SVGEGT. Between the trimmed V and J ends, which lost 2 bases and 3 bases, there was a span of 7 bases. CDR3 length equals 13 residues. The CDR3 loop is CASSYIGDYGYTF. In DNA form, the CDR3 reads TGTGCCAGCAGTTACATTGGCGACTATGGCTACACCTTC.

The CDR3 spells CASSYAGQGLYNEQFF. CDR3 DNA: TGTGCCAGCAGTTACGCGGGACAGGGGCTCTACAATGAGCAGTTCTTC. This chain uses TRBV6-2 or TRBV6-3 with TRBJ2-1; 10 nucleotides line up with TRBD1. V lost 2 bases to trimming and J lost 3 bases; unmatched junction nucleotides: 4. CDR1 MNHEY and CDR2 SVGEGT come from the germline V gene. The CDR3 spans 16 residues.

The chain joins TRBV3-1 to TRBJ1-1, with D tentatively TRBD1 (5 bases). CDR3 length equals 13 residues. Germline V CDR1 and CDR2: LGHDT, YNNKEL (reference sequence). The ends were cut back, 0 bases at V and 11 bases at J, with 13 bases in the middle. The CDR3 here is CASSQDGGIGAFF. Written as DNA, the CDR3 is TGTGCCAGCAGCCAAGACGGGGGAATTGGGGCTTTCTTT.

Concerning this clonotype: This may arise from a read error, as a much more abundant clone is one base away. This chain links TRBV20-1 with TRBJ2-1; TRBD1 might be the D (5 bases). The CDR3 covers 14 residues. V lost 0 bases to trimming and J lost 6 bases, with 12 bases between them. The V gene's germline CDR1 is DFQATT and CDR2 SNEGSKA (reference sequence). This chain's CDR3 is CSARDPRGRNEQFF. The CDR3 bases are TGCAGTGCTAGAGATCCAAGGGGCCGCAATGAGCAGTTCTTC.

On this clonotype itself: This could be a read error, since a much larger clone is one nucleotide away. V and J are TRBV6-2 or TRBV6-3 and TRBJ1-5, with D possibly being TRBD1 (6 bases). Per the germline V gene, CDR1 is MNHEY and CDR2 is SVGEGT. The CDR3 consists of 14 residues. CDR3 residues: CASMGRGTDQPRHF. CDR3 in DNA: TGTGCCAGCATGGGAAGGGGGACGGATCAGCCCCGGCATTTT.